This is a list of T cell receptor beta chains from one sample in a study of CD8+ T cells in alopecia areata. The method was immunoSEQ multiplex PCR; TCRdb's version includes in-frame clones alone and lacks a portion of them. The sample has about 100,000 clones, over 55% seen once. Sequencing used NKG2D-low CD8+ T cells sorted from blood. The receptor source for this set is a human donor with alopecia areata. CDR3s leave out the opening cysteine and the closing phenylalanine or tryptophan. The order of the fields is J gene, V gene, CDR3 protein.

j_call: TRBJ2-4; v_call: TRBV6-5; cdr3_aa: ASSPRGSGNIQY
j_call: TRBJ2-4; v_call: TRBV23-1; cdr3_aa: ASANREDIQY
j_call: TRBJ2-7; v_call: TRBV27; cdr3_aa: ASSPEGQGAYEQY
j_call: TRBJ2-7; v_call: TRBV7-9; cdr3_aa: ASSDSYEQY
j_call: TRBJ2-7; v_call: TRBV5-1; cdr3_aa: ASSSSGQKGYEQY
j_call: TRBJ1-1; v_call: TRBV9; cdr3_aa: ASSPRDVGLTNTEAF
j_call: TRBJ2-3; v_call: TRBV9; cdr3_aa: ASTPAEPFTDTQY
j_call: TRBJ2-5; v_call: TRBV27; cdr3_aa: ASSFSQGVETQY
j_call: TRBJ1-5; v_call: TRBV9; cdr3_aa: ASSVWGSNQPQH
j_call: TRBJ2-7; v_call: TRBV27; cdr3_aa: ASRGGNSYEQY
j_call: TRBJ1-2; v_call: TRBV7-8; cdr3_aa: ASSFFRERSGRGRGYGYT